This T cell receptor (beta chain) appears in the sequencing data of a study of blood T cell repertoires in COVID-19. In the original workflow: For nucleated cells, counts were estimated from reference gene primer amplification. Generated by immunoSEQ multiplex PCR, the TCRdb table keeps only in-frame clones and is missing some. V, J and clone size are those of that table, while D and trimming were read from the DNA. The data show about 89,000 clones, approximately 86% seen once. Germline V CDR1 and CDR2: LGHDT, YNNKEL (reference sequence). The CDR3 extends over 16 amino acids. J was trimmed by 7 bases and V by 4 bases; bases with no gene match: 9.

Sequencing was performed on peripheral blood. The sequence came from a man at least 80 years old with active or convalescent COVID-19. The chain recombines TRBV3-1 (or the pseudogene TRBV3-2) with TRBJ2-1; 11 nucleotides line up with TRBD2. CDR3 amino acids: CASSPNPGLAANEQFF. The CDR3 DNA follows: TGTGCCAGCAGCCCTAACCCGGGACTAGCGGCTAATGAGCAGTTCTTC.